The 6 T cell receptor beta chains presented below share a single source sample, sequenced in a study of blood T cells in healthy people across ages. Primers used in a second PCR of about 6 to 11 cycles were a sample-barcoded 5' primer and a J-beta primer mix. One entry per CDR3 protein, called by TCRdb with MiXCR from the 5' RACE reads. The sample lists about 2 million distinct CDR3 sequences; about 50% were seen once. The material sequenced was blood. The receptors originated from a middle-aged woman in good health.

This clonotype was seen ten or more times. The chain employs TRBV2 and TRBJ2-4; a weak D match, TRBD1 (6 bases). V lost 7 bases and J lost 3, with 13 bases in between. The germline CDR1 and CDR2 sequences are SNHLY and FYNNEI. The length of the CDR3 is 14 residues. CDR3 residues: CASNPGQNKNIQYF. The DNA of the CDR3 is TGTGCCAGCAACCCTGGACAGAACAAAAACATTCAGTACTTC.

The rearrangement uses TRBV20-1 and TRBJ1-2; D is possibly TRBD1 (6 bases). The CDR3 is made up of 15 amino acids. Germline-derived CDR1 and CDR2 are DFQATT and SNEGSKA (reference sequence). Trimming cost V 2 bases and J 2 bases, with 15 bases left between them. The CDR3 DNA follows: TGCAGTGCTAGACCTACAGGGAGAGGGAACTATGGCTACACCTTC. Translation gives CSARPTGRGNYGYTF.

This chain joins TRBV20-1 and TRBJ2-7; 11 bases are shared with TRBD2. J gave up 4 bases and V 5 bases, and 10 bases lay outside the gene matches. Germline CDR1 is DFQATT and CDR2 is SNEGSKA (reference sequence). This CDR3 spans 15 amino acids. CDR3 DNA sequence: TGCAGTGCTCGGCCCGGGACTAGCGGTCGATACGAGCAGTACTTC. This gives the protein CSARPGTSGRYEQYF.

The chain's CDR3 is CASEAGQGETQFF. The CDR3 nucleotides are TGTGCCAGCGAGGCTGGTCAAGGGGAGACCCAGTTCTTC. V usage is TRBV7-2 and J usage is TRBJ2-1; D is tentatively TRBD1 or TRBD2 (5 bases each). Germline V gene sequence: CDR1 SGHTA, CDR2 FQGNSA. The length of the CDR3 is 13 residues. Trimming stripped 8 bases from V and 13 bases from J, with 21 bases between.

The V call is TRBV21-1, the J call TRBJ1-2. TRBV21-1 is a pseudogene segment. This CDR3 is 17 amino acids long. CDR3 protein: CASSNLLNGSSNYGYTF. As DNA, the CDR3 is TGTGCCAGCAGCAACTTGCTTAACGGCAGCTCTAACTATGGCTACACCTTC.

This clonotype came up a few times. This rearrangement joins TRBV10-3 to TRBJ2-3; tentatively, D is TRBD2 (6 bases). The CDR3 is made up of 13 amino acids. CDR1 ENHRY and CDR2 SYGVKD come from the germline V gene. Deletions cut 6 bases from V and 3 bases from J, with 10 bases between. The CDR3 reads CAIRAGPTDTQYF. CDR3 bases: TGTGCCATCAGGGCGGGACCAACAGATACGCAGTATTTT.